The rows below give T cell receptor beta chains drawn from one sample of a study of PD-L1 blockade in urothelial cancer. The protocol was immunoSEQ multiplex PCR, while the TCRdb copy is restricted to in-frame clones and leaves out a portion. This table has just under 30,000 clones, approximately 89% appearing once. The specimen comprised PBMCs, sampled around atezolizumab (anti-PD-L1) treatment. The receptors shown here come from a man aged 50 to 59 with urothelial cancer. Both conserved end residues are part of each CDR3. Where a row states a size, it is once, few, many or the class of an expanded clone; other rows omit it.

. TRBV11-2 CASSLDRGGYTF
. TRBV7-2 CASSLDRDYGYTF
. TRBV9 CASSQRGTGGYEQYF
. TRBV6-6 CASSYSGGSQPQHF
. TRBV7-6 CASSLGTFEKLFF
. TRBV10-1 CASSESSREFGEAFF
. TRBV5-1 CASSSGPQALGGEAFF
few TRBV2 CASSAMRAVGTEAFF
medium-sized TRBV30 CACGDQPQHF
. TRBV11-2 CASSLVRGGTEAFF
. TRBV30 CAWIALGSHNEQFF
. TRBV19 CASSIGVSGGAILSQPQHF
. TRBV6-4 CASSQHQGSGELFF
. TRBV5-1 CASSLVGQGNNEQFF
. TRBV9 CASSLQAYGYTF
. TRBV19 CASSIGTSAYEQYF
. TRBV6-5 CASSLLRLHNEQFF
. TRBV2 CASSGGTAEKLFF
. TRBV6-5 CASSHRGGGVNTIYF
. TRBV7-7 CASSLGVQGQETQYF
. TRBV20-1 CSGADNEQFF
. TRBV7-8 CASSRKRGTNTGELFF
. TRBV7-8 CASSLGPGYYGYTF
once TRBV9 CASTRTGILDNEQFF
. TRBV25-1 CASSDVMGAAEQYF
. TRBV20-1 CSATHTDTQYF
. TRBV10-2 CASLGETQYF
few TRBV7-9 CASSLAQPGTGSYEQYF
. TRBV2 CASSGGYPGETQYF
once TRBV18 CASSPGTEAFF
. TRBV6-6 CASSRQAKETQYF
. TRBV6-1 CASNQGQNVYEQYF
. TRBV5-4 CASSASGGLTDTQYF
. TRBV18 CASSPPPSGGSQTQYF
. TRBV7-6 CASSSGTGGGSPLHF
few TRBV30 CALEPRTEAFF
once TRBV10-1 CASSERTSGISEQYF
. TRBV29-1 CSVSDRGEQYF
. TRBV5-1 CASAIGDRGFGTDTQYF
. TRBV5-5 CASSLEGARGSEQFF
. TRBV29-1 CSALSESSYNEQFF
. TRBV9 CASTPWVGGTGELFF
few TRBV19 CASSVRQGYQQYF
. TRBV19 CASSIEVIRQGLNSGANVLTF
. TRBV2 CASILPGLPREQFF
. TRBV29-1 CSALIQGNKQTYEQYF
. TRBV11-2 CASSLVQGAGTEAFF
. TRBV10-2 CASSENPGGRNGYTF
. TRBV11-3 CASSLTGRGNEQFF
once TRBV28 CASSFLDRVVEQYF
. TRBV11-2 CASRPLQGKRSYEQYF
. TRBV19 CASSIYDRGQPQHF
. TRBV6-1 CASSAPHRGYEQYF
few TRBV10-3 CAIKTGGLTEAFF
. TRBV27 CASSLRGSSNYGYTF
. TRBV21-1 CATTNRVGETQYF
. TRBV19 CASTAPGQGVYGYTF
. TRBV28 CASGFRGSGNTIYF
. TRBV9 CASSVGRRSTEAFF